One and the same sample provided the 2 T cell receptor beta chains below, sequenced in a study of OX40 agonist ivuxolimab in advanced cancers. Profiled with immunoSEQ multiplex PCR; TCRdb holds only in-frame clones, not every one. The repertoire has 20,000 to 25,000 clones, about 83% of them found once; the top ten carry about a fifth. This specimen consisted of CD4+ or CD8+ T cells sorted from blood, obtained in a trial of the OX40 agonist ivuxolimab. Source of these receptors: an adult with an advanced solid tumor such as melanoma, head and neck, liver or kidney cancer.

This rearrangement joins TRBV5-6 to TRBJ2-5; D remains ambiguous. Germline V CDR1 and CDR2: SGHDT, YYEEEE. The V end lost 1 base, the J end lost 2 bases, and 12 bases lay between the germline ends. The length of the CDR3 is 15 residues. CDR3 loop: CASSLTVSSQETQYF. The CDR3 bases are TGTGCCAGCAGCTTGACTGTGTCGTCACAAGAGACCCAGTACTTC.

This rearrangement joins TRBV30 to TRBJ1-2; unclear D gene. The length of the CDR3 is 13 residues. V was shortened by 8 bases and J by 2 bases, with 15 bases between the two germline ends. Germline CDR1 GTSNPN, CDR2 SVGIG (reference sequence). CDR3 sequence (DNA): TGTGCCGCGAGCGACTTAGCAAACTATGGCTACACCTTC. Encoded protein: CAASDLANYGYTF.